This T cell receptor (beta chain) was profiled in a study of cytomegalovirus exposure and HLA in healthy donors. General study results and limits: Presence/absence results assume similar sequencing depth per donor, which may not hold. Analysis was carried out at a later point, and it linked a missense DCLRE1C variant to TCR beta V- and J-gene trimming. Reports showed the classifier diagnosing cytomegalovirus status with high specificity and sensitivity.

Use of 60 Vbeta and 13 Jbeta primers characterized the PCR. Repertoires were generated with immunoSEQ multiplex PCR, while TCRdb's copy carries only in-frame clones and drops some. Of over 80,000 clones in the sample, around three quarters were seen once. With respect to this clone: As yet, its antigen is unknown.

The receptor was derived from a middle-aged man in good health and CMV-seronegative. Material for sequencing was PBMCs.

The CDR3 loop is CASSERGATKNIQYF. In DNA form, the CDR3 reads TGTGCCAGCAGTGAGCGGGGGGCAACCAAAAACATTCAGTACTTC. This rearrangement joins TRBV6-1 to TRBJ2-4, with 8 positions matching TRBD2. The V and J ends lost 3 bases and 2 bases, in that order; junction bases with no gene match: 3. CDR1 is MNHNS and CDR2 is SASEGT in the germline V gene. This CDR3 region has 15 residues.